This record covers a single TCR beta chain. This entry belongs to a study of cytomegalovirus exposure and HLA in healthy donors. The V end lost 1 base, the J end lost 9 bases, and 13 bases lay between the germline ends. CDR1 and CDR2 from the germline V gene are SGHTA and FQGTGA. CDR3 length: 15 amino acids. PCR was performed using 60 Vbeta and 13 Jbeta primers. Repertoires were generated with immunoSEQ multiplex PCR, while TCRdb's copy carries only in-frame clones and drops some. The table records about 210,000 clones, 70% to 90% of them present only once. The sequence came from a girl aged 2 to 9 in good health and CMV-seronegative. The rearrangement joins TRBV7-3 to TRBJ1-6, with D uncertain. Sequenced material: PBMCs. CDR3 protein: CASSLSPGGSSPLHF. The CDR3 nucleotides read TGTGCCAGCAGCTTAAGCCCGGGAGGGAGTTCACCCCTCCACTTT.